The 30 T cell receptor beta chains below all came from one sample that was sequenced in a study of blood T cells in healthy people across ages. Alongside a J-beta primer mix, a sample-barcoded 5' primer served in a second PCR lasting roughly 7 to 11 cycles. TCRdb analysed the 5' RACE reads with MiXCR anew, one entry per CDR3 protein. The sample comprises hundreds of thousands of distinct CDR3 sequences, less than 40% of which are singletons, and 15% rests with the top ten. The sequencing sample was made of blood. These receptors were collected from a woman older than 75 in good health.

For this clonotype: A read error may be the cause here, since a much bigger clone is one base away. The chain is built from TRBV18 and TRBJ2-7; perhaps TRBD2 as D (6 bases). V shed 3 bases and J shed 5 bases, with 26 bases lying between them. CDR1 is KGHSH, CDR2 LQKENI, per germline. The CDR3 runs to 18 residues. The chain's CDR3 is CASSPSTKRAVTLDEQYF. For the CDR3, the DNA is TGTGCCAGCTCACCTTCTACTAAGCGGGCGGTAACCCTCGACGAGCAGTACTTC.

There are many counts of this clonotype. The CDR3 bases are TGTGCCAGCAGTTCATCCGAGCGGGGGGGCAACCGCGGTGAGCAGTTCTTC. It codes for CASSSSERGGNRGEQFF. V gene TRBV27 combines with J gene TRBJ2-1; the match to TRBD2 covers 10 bases. With V trimmed by 4 bases and J by 9 bases, 15 bases remained unmatched. Germline V CDR1 and CDR2: MNHEY, SMNVEV (reference sequence). CDR3 length equals 17 residues.

In nucleotides, the CDR3 is TGTGCCACCAGTGATCCTAGCGGGTACACAGATACGCAGTATTTT. Protein: CATSDPSGYTDTQYF. The chain links TRBV24-1 to TRBJ2-3; TRBD2 matches at 8 bases. Germline V CDR1 and CDR2: KGHDR, SFDVKD. CDR3 length: 15 residues. V trimming: 3 bases; J trimming: 2 bases; junction bases outside the gene matches: 3.

The table lists this clonotype with many counts. The chain is built from TRBV7-2 and TRBJ1-2; TRBD1 might be the D (6 bases). With 4 bases removed from V and 5 bases from J, the gap between germline ends came to 14 bases. Looked up from germline, CDR1 is SGHTA and CDR2 is FQGNSA. The CDR3 sequence is 14 residues long. The DNA of the CDR3 is TGTGCCAGCAGCTCCGTTTCAGGGGAATATGGCTACACCTTC. Its protein is CASSSVSGEYGYTF.

This clonotype came up many times. V and J are TRBV20-1 and TRBJ2-5; D is perhaps TRBD2 (5 bases). The CDR3 runs 14 residues. Germline CDR1 is DFQATT and CDR2 is SNEGSKA (reference sequence). Trimming left V 3 bases short and J 5 bases short, with 16 bases between. CDR3 sequence reads: CSARSSKGGETQYF. The CDR3 DNA follows: TGCAGTGCTAGGAGTTCAAAAGGCGGGGAGACCCAGTACTTC.

The chain employs TRBV9 and TRBJ1-1, with D possibly matching TRBD1 (6 bases). Trimming took off 4 bases at V and 7 bases at J, with 20 bases between the two ends. CDR1 SGDLS and CDR2 YYNGEE come from the germline V gene. This CDR3 has 15 residues. The CDR3 DNA is TGTGCCAGCAGCTTGGGGTCGGGGGGCGCGGGTGAAGCTTTCTTT. It codes for CASSLGSGGAGEAFF.

The V gene is TRBV20-1, the J gene TRBJ2-7; the match to TRBD1 covers 8 bases. V lost 0 bases and J lost 3; bases outside the gene matches: 7. The CDR3 totals 15 residues. CDR1 and CDR2 (germline): DFQATT, SNEGSKA (reference sequence). The CDR3 DNA reads as TGCAGTGCTAGAGATTACGGGACAGGATTCTACGAGCAGTACTTC. This codes for CSARDYGTGFYEQYF.

This clonotype was recorded many times. CDR3 residues: CASSGKGQTFSPLHF. Written as DNA, the CDR3 is TGTGCCAGCAGCGGCAAGGGACAGACGTTTTCACCCCTCCACTTT. J is TRBJ1-6 and V is TRBV5-5, with 7 nucleotides matching TRBD1. Trimming cost V 4 bases and J 9 bases; bases outside gene matches: 10. Germline V gene lookup returns CDR1 SGHKS and CDR2 YYEKEE (reference sequence). The length of the CDR3 is 15 residues.

In the case of this clonotype: With a much larger clone just one base away, this may be a read error. The V and J genes are TRBV7-2 and TRBJ2-1; the match to TRBD2 covers 9 bases. This CDR3 comprises 16 residues. Germline CDR1 and CDR2: SGHTA and FQGNSA. With V trimmed by 1 base and J by 7 bases, 8 bases remained unmatched. This chain's CDR3 is CASSLVRRGGGNEQFF. The CDR3 DNA reads TGTGCCAGCAGCTTAGTCAGGCGGGGGGGCGGAAATGAGCAGTTCTTC. Filled out from reference TRBV7-2 and TRBJ2-1, the complete variable domain reads GAGVSQSPSNKVTEKGKDVELRCDPISGHTALYWYRQSLGQGLEFLIYFQGNSAPDKSGLPSDRFSAERTGGSVSTLTIQRTQQEDSAVYLCASSLVRRGGGNEQFFGPGTRLTVL.

This chain uses TRBV3-1 with TRBJ1-2; 7 bases are a match to TRBD1. The germline CDR1 and CDR2 sequences are LGHDT and YNNKEL (reference sequence). The trim removed 5 bases at V and 3 bases at J, leaving 18 bases unmatched. This CDR3 spans 18 amino acids. CDR3 loop: CASSNLQIPTGQDYGYTF. The DNA for the CDR3 is TGTGCCAGCAGCAACCTCCAGATCCCGACAGGGCAAGACTATGGCTACACCTTC.

Turning to this clonotype: A read error is possible here, since a much larger clone lies one base away. The chain joins TRBV6-2 or TRBV6-3 to TRBJ2-1; maybe TRBD2 (5 bases). The CDR3 sequence is 13 residues long. CDR1 is MNHEY, CDR2 SVGEGT, per germline. With 10 bases removed from V and 6 bases from J, the gap between germline ends came to 16 bases. Written as DNA, the CDR3 is TGTGCCATCAAGTGGGGAGAGGGCAATGAGCAGTTCTTC. It encodes CAIKWGEGNEQFF.

The chain uses TRBV10-3 and TRBJ2-7; unclear D gene. CDR1 is ENHRY and CDR2 is SYGVKD in the germline V gene. The CDR3 runs 13 residues. Trimming shortened V by 6 bases and J by 2 bases, and 11 bases separated the two germline ends. This CDR3 reads CAIRSTVTYEQYF. The CDR3 DNA is TGTGCCATCAGATCTACAGTTACCTACGAGCAGTACTTC.

This clonotype was counted many times. V and J are TRBV24-1 and TRBJ2-5; D ambiguous. CDR3 length: 13 amino acids. The germline V and J ends were trimmed by 0 bases and 5 bases, with 6 bases remaining between them. The germline V gene encodes CDR1 KGHDR and CDR2 SFDVKD. The CDR3 loop is CATSDLNKETQYF. The CDR3 region has the DNA TGTGCCACCAGTGATTTGAACAAGGAGACCCAGTACTTC.

This clonotype was counted many times. This chain links TRBV7-6 with TRBJ2-7; D might be TRBD1 (6 bases). This CDR3 has 16 amino acids. Trimming shortened V by 2 bases and J by 7 bases, and 21 bases separated the two germline ends. The germline V gene has CDR1 SGHVS and CDR2 FNYEAQ. In nucleotides, the CDR3 is TGTGCCAGCAGCTTAATTGCGACAGGACCGTATAAGGAGCAGTACTTC. Translation gives CASSLIATGPYKEQYF.

The chain links TRBV5-8 to TRBJ1-1, with 9 nucleotides matching TRBD1. J lost 4 bases, V lost 4 bases, and 8 bases had no gene match. The CDR3 consists of 15 residues. Per the germline V gene, CDR1 is SGHTS and CDR2 is YDEGEE. DNA for the CDR3: TGTGCCAGCAGCCACCGACAGGGGGGGACCACTGAAGCTTTCTTT. This sequence encodes CASSHRQGGTTEAFF. Looking up the rest from reference TRBV5-8 and TRBJ1-1 gives the full variable domain: EAGVTQSPTHLIKTRGQQATLRCSPISGHTSVYWYQQALGLGLQFLLWYDEGEERNRGNFPPRFSGRQFPNYSSELNVNALELEDSALYLCASSHRQGGTTEAFFGQGTRLTVV.

About this clonotype: This may come from a read error, since a much larger clone is one base off. The rearrangement uses TRBV10-3 and TRBJ1-6; 7 bases match TRBD1. The CDR3 loop spans 16 amino acids. The germline V gene encodes CDR1 ENHRY and CDR2 SYGVKD. In DNA, the CDR3 is TGTGCCATCAGTGAACTGGGACAGCGAGATAATTCACCCCTCAACTTT. This codes for CAISELGQRDNSPLNF.

Turning to this clonotype: The junction and the germline gene differ at one end; a read error may be behind it. This chain links TRBV7-3 with TRBJ2-2; 8 nucleotides line up with TRBD2. The CDR3 totals 17 residues. Germline values: CDR1 SGHTA, CDR2 FQGTGA. CDR3 nucleotides: TGTGCTAGCAGCACCGTAGGGGCGGGGGGGAACACCGGGGAGCTGTTTTTT. Translated: CASSTVGAGGNTGELFF. The full variable domain, rest sourced from reference TRBV7-3 and TRBJ2-2, is GAGVSQTPSNKVTEKGKYVELRCDPISGHTALYWYRQSLGQGPEFLIYFQGTGAADDSGLPNDRFFAVRPEGSVSTLKIQRTERGDSAVYLCASSTVGAGGNTGELFFGEGSRLTVL.

In the case of this clonotype: Since a much larger clone is just one base distant, this may be a read error. The chain couples TRBV20-1 to TRBJ2-1; 10 bases map to TRBD2. V gave up 4 bases and J gave up 8 bases; unmatched junction bases: 8. This CDR3 spans 14 amino acids. Germline V lookup: CDR1 DFQATT, CDR2 SNEGSKA (reference sequence). CDR3 sequence reads: CSATRAGGRYEQFF. The CDR3 bases are TGCAGTGCTACCCGAGCGGGGGGGCGGTATGAGCAGTTCTTC.

This clonotype has a count of ten or more. The chain combines TRBV7-9 with TRBJ2-7; D not resolved. The V gene lost 5 bases and the J gene lost 4 bases, with 9 bases spanning the gap. Germline values: CDR1 SEHNR, CDR2 FQNEAQ (reference sequence). CDR3 length: 12 amino acids. The CDR3 loop is CASSHRPYEQYF. CDR3 in DNA: TGTGCCAGCAGCCACCGGCCATACGAGCAGTACTTC.

This clonotype was recorded many times. The rearrangement joins TRBV4-3 to TRBJ2-5; D gene unclear. The CDR3 is made up of 15 amino acids. V was trimmed by 1 base and J by 2 bases, leaving 11 bases between them. Per the germline V gene, CDR1 is LGHNA and CDR2 is YSLEER. CDR3 nucleotides: TGCGCCAGCAGCCAAGGGTCCCTAGGGCAAGAGACCCAGTACTTC. Its translation is CASSQGSLGQETQYF.

The V gene is TRBV6-5, the J gene TRBJ2-7; D perhaps matches TRBD2 (6 bases). The CDR3 contains 16 residues. The germline V and J ends were trimmed by 0 bases and 3 bases, with 15 bases remaining between them. Germline CDR1 is MNHEY and CDR2 is SVGAGI. The CDR3 DNA is TGTGCCAGCAGTTACTCGGCCGGGACTCTGAACTACGAGCAGTACTTC. Translation: CASSYSAGTLNYEQYF.

This clonotype occurred a few times. V is TRBV20-1 and J is TRBJ2-3; D gene unclear. The length of the CDR3 is 12 residues. Germline V gene data show CDR1 as DFQATT and CDR2 as SNEGSKA (reference sequence). The V end was cut by 3 bases, the J end by 0 bases, with 4 bases between. The CDR3 is CSASPSTDTQYF. As DNA, the CDR3 is TGCAGTGCTAGCCCAAGCACAGATACGCAGTATTTT.

This clonotype was recorded once. This chain joins TRBV20-1 and TRBJ2-3, with a weak D call TRBD2 (6 bases). V shed 6 bases and J shed 6 bases, with 31 bases lying between them. From germline, CDR1 is DFQATT and CDR2 SNEGSKA (reference sequence). The CDR3 runs 18 residues. In DNA form, the CDR3 reads TGCAGTGCCGCCGCGTCCCCGGGTTTCCGGGAGAGGGCTGATACGCAGTATTTT. Translated, it gives CSAAASPGFRERADTQYF.

This clonotype was detected only once. This may arise from a read error, as a much more abundant clone is one base away. The chain has TRBV9 and TRBJ2-1; TRBD1 matches at 8 bases. This CDR3 spans 15 amino acids. Germline V gene data show CDR1 as SGDLS and CDR2 as YYNGEE. CDR3 region: CVSSGGQGSYNEQFF. DNA of the CDR3: TGTGTCAGCAGCGGTGGACAGGGTTCCTACAATGAGCAGTTCTTC.

A word on this clonotype: This may be a read error: a much more frequent sequence differs by one nucleotide. The V gene is TRBV10-3, the J gene TRBJ2-3; 8 bases map to TRBD1. V shed 4 bases, J shed 5 bases, and the junction held 8 bases outside the gene matches. From germline, CDR1 is ENHRY and CDR2 SYGVKD. The CDR3 sequence is 15 residues long. For the CDR3, the DNA is TGTGCCATCAGTGCAGGGGGCATGGTTAGAGATACGCAGTATTTT. This sequence encodes CAISAGGMVRDTQYF.

This clonotype was counted many times. This sequence joins TRBV27 and TRBJ2-3, with TRBD1 identical over 8 bases. The length of the CDR3 is 14 residues. Germline V CDR1 and CDR2: MNHEY, SMNVEV (reference sequence). Trimming cost V 4 bases and J 3 bases; bases outside gene matches: 3. The CDR3, as DNA: TGTGCCAGCAGTTACGACAGGGGTACAGATACGCAGTATTTT. It yields the protein CASSYDRGTDTQYF.

This clonotype came up many times. The rearrangement links TRBV30 to TRBJ2-7, with D uncertain. Germline V CDR1 and CDR2: GTSNPN, SVGIG (reference sequence). The ends were cut back, 2 bases at V and 4 bases at J, with 15 bases in the middle. The CDR3 is 14 residues long. DNA for the CDR3: TGTGCCTGGAGTAAGGGCGTAGGTGCGTACGAGCAGTACTTC. Amino acid sequence: CAWSKGVGAYEQYF.

This clonotype was detected a few times. This could be a read error, since a much larger clone is one nucleotide away. The chain couples TRBV15 to TRBJ2-3; D might be TRBD2 (5 bases). V lost 8 bases to trimming and J lost 4 bases, with 22 bases between them. Germline V gene lookup returns CDR1 LNHNV and CDR2 YYDKDF (reference sequence). CDR3 length: 16 amino acids. The CDR3 DNA reads as TGTGCCACCGGCAACCTCGGAGGCCTCGCGGCAGATACGCAGTATTTT. As protein: CATGNLGGLAADTQYF.

To note about this clonotype: This may come from a read error, since a much larger clone is one base off. The chain recombines TRBV7-2 with TRBJ2-2; 8 bases are shared with TRBD1. CDR1 SGHTA and CDR2 FQGNSA come from the germline V gene. This CDR3 has 14 residues. The CDR3 loop reads CASSLLAGGGKLFF. The CDR3, as DNA: TGTGCCAGCAGCCTCTTGGCAGGGGGCGGGAAGCTGTTTTTT. The variable domain in full, completed from reference TRBV7-2 and TRBJ2-2, reads GAGVSQSPSNKVTEKGKDVELRCDPISGHTALYWYRQSLGQGLEFLIYFQGNSAPDKSGLPSDRFSAERTGGSVSTLTIQRTQQEDSAVYLCASSLLAGGGKLFFGEGSRLTVL.

This clonotype was seen at least ten times. The genes are TRBV30 and TRBJ1-2, with D possibly TRBD1 on 5 matching bases. The CDR3 consists of 15 residues. V lost 4 bases and J lost 5, with 20 bases in between. The germline V gene has CDR1 GTSNPN and CDR2 SVGIG (reference sequence). The DNA for the CDR3 is TGTGCCTGGACGCATGTAGGCAGGGATAGATATGGCTACACCTTC. It yields the protein CAWTHVGRDRYGYTF.